This entry describes one TCR beta chain. Original processing notes: Estimated nucleated cell counts came from reference gene primer amplification. TCRdb's copy holds only in-frame clones and misses some; the assay was immunoSEQ multiplex PCR. That table supplies the V and J calls and clone size; D and trimming were determined from the DNA. The sample includes around 300,000 clones, roughly nine tenths of them seen just once. The data stem from a study of blood T cell repertoires in COVID-19. Study-level information: Samples of COVID-19 (acute and convalescent) were obtained from the United States, Italy and Spain.

The age range of participants was about 18 to 100 years, with residence in 20 to 25 US areas. Which cohort a participant joined came from the clinical history participants gave. This receptor was taken from a woman aged 40 to 49 who had recovered from COVID-19. Sample: PBMCs or T cells enriched from blood (not recorded which).

CDR3 nucleotides: TGTGCCAGCAGTTTCGTAAACACCATATATTTT. Protein sequence: CASSFVNTIYF. This sequence joins TRBV28 and TRBJ1-3; D is undetermined. V was pared by 3 bases and J by 6 bases, with 3 bases between. The CDR3 spans 11 residues. Germline CDR1 MDHEN, CDR2 SYDVKM.